What follows describes a single TCR beta chain. What it binds is unknown. The CDR3 length is 14 residues. Trimming took off 9 bases at V and 8 bases at J, with 23 bases between the two ends. Germline V gives CDR1 SGHKS, CDR2 YYEKEE (reference sequence). This sample is part of a study of CD8 T cells in ankylosing spondylitis. Overall study results and limits: There was a TCR beta motif, made of several highly homologous variants, that appeared characteristic of ankylosing spondylitis blood. Clones linked to disease were reported to show significant enrichment in matched ankylosing spondylitis synovial fluid.

TCRdb independently ran MiXCR on the 5' RACE reads; one entry per CDR3 protein. Among 450,000 to 550,000 distinct CDR3 sequences listed, approximately 5% were seen once. The chain couples TRBV5-5 to TRBJ1-2, with D perhaps matching TRBD1 (5 bases). The sequence came from a male donor with ankylosing spondylitis. The sample was blood, either unsorted or a sorted T cell fraction (not recorded which). For the CDR3, the DNA is TGTGCCATCGGCTTGGTTGCAGGGCCCGGCGGCTACACCTTC. This codes for CAIGLVAGPGGYTF.